This TCR beta chain was found in a study of identical twins. Broader study findings: Beta out-of-frame sequences showed weaker excess sharing between twins. Out-of-frame alpha sequences common to twins exhibited an excess of low generation probability. Carriage of fewer insertions was seen in abundant cord blood beta clonotypes, whereas memory repertoires showed none.

Only healthy Caucasians were enrolled as donors. The CDR3 sequence is 17 residues long. V was trimmed by 4 bases and J by 4 bases, leaving 17 bases between them. Germline loops: CDR1 LGHDT, CDR2 YNNKEL (reference sequence). Remarks on this clonotype: Its target is unknown.

TCRdb re-called the 5' RACE reads with MiXCR, one entry per CDR3 protein. The sample records a few hundred thousand distinct CDR3 sequences, approximately 12% being singletons. The data also belong to a second study, concerning yellow fever vaccine responses in identical twins.

The specimen was memory (CD45RO+) T cells sorted from blood. This sequence originates from a woman aged 18-30 years in good health. The genes are TRBV3-1 and TRBJ2-6, with D possibly being TRBD1 (6 bases). CDR3: CASSRGTSTKGANVLTF. CDR3 sequence (DNA): TGTGCCAGCAGCCGGGGGACATCTACAAAGGGGGCCAACGTCCTGACTTTC.